This is a list of T cell receptor beta chains from one sample in a study of blood T cell repertoires in COVID-19. Measured with immunoSEQ multiplex PCR; TCRdb has only the in-frame clones, and not every one. The data contain under 65,000 clones, more than 75% of them singletons. Sequences were obtained from peripheral blood. The receptors stem from a woman aged 60 to 75 with COVID-19, enrolled during active disease. Each CDR3 is given with its conserved first and last residue. A D gene is named only where the DNA matches it firmly. A row's size may be missing; if present it is once, few, many or a size class.

v_gene: TRBV19
j_gene: TRBJ2-1
abundance: NA
len: 14
d_gene: TRBD2
CDR3nt: TGTGCCACCCGACTAGCGGGCTCCTACAATGAGCAGTTCTTC
CDR3aa: CATRLAGSYNEQFF

v_gene: TRBV30
j_gene: TRBJ2-2
abundance: NA
len: 13
d_gene: NA
CDR3nt: TGTGCCTGGAGTAAACAGCACACCGGGGAGCTGTTTTTT
CDR3aa: CAWSKQHTGELFF

v_gene: TRBV4-1
j_gene: TRBJ2-4
abundance: NA
len: 19
d_gene: TRBD2
CDR3nt: TGCGCCAGCAGCCAAGAGCCGGCTAGCGGGAGGATAGCCAAAAACATTCAGTACTTC
CDR3aa: CASSQEPASGRIAKNIQYF

v_gene: TRBV28
j_gene: TRBJ2-5
abundance: NA
len: 14
d_gene: TRBD1
CDR3nt: TGTGCCAGCAGTTTACTGGACAGGGAAGAGACCCAGTACTTC
CDR3aa: CASSLLDREETQYF

v_gene: TRBV6-5
j_gene: TRBJ1-6
abundance: NA
len: 14
d_gene: TRBD1
CDR3nt: TGTGCCAGCAGTCCCCGGGACAGAAATTCACCCCTCCACTTT
CDR3aa: CASSPRDRNSPLHF

v_gene: TRBV28
j_gene: TRBJ2-1
abundance: NA
len: 16
d_gene: NA
CDR3nt: TGTGCCAGCAGTTCCCCGGGCCCCCGAGGGACTAATGAGCAGTTCTTC
CDR3aa: CASSSPGPRGTNEQFF

v_gene: TRBV4-1
j_gene: TRBJ2-3
abundance: NA
len: 13
d_gene: NA
CDR3nt: TGCGCCAGCAGCCGCACTACAAGGGATACGCAGTATTTT
CDR3aa: CASSRTTRDTQYF

v_gene: TRBV27
j_gene: TRBJ2-7
abundance: NA
len: 16
d_gene: NA
CDR3nt: TGTGCCAGCAGTTTATCTTGGGGGGATAGCTCCTACGAGCAGTACTTC
CDR3aa: CASSLSWGDSSYEQYF

v_gene: TRBV14
j_gene: TRBJ2-1
abundance: NA
len: 14
d_gene: NA
CDR3nt: TGTGCCAGCAGCCTCCAGGGGAGAATCAATGAGCAGTTCTTC
CDR3aa: CASSLQGRINEQFF

v_gene: TRBV10-3
j_gene: TRBJ1-2
abundance: once
len: 13
d_gene: TRBD1
CDR3nt: TGTGCCATCAGTAGGGGGCTTGGCTATGGCTACACCTTC
CDR3aa: CAISRGLGYGYTF

v_gene: TRBV28
j_gene: TRBJ1-6
abundance: NA
len: 15
d_gene: NA
CDR3nt: TGTGCCAGCAGTTTCCGAAGACAGGCGGCCTCACCCCTCCACTTT
CDR3aa: CASSFRRQAASPLHF

v_gene: TRBV6-5
j_gene: TRBJ1-5
abundance: NA
len: 15
d_gene: NA
CDR3nt: TGTGCCAGCAAGTTACTAACTGGGAGCAATCAGCCCCAGCATTTT
CDR3aa: CASKLLTGSNQPQHF

v_gene: TRBV5-4
j_gene: TRBJ2-1
abundance: NA
len: 15
d_gene: TRBD2
CDR3nt: TGTGCCAGCAGCCCGGGACTAGCTGGGCACAATGAGCAGTTCTTC
CDR3aa: CASSPGLAGHNEQFF

v_gene: TRBV2
j_gene: TRBJ1-6
abundance: NA
len: 13
d_gene: TRBD1
CDR3nt: TGTGCCAGCAAAGGGGACAGGTCCCATCCCCTCCACTTT
CDR3aa: CASKGDRSHPLHF

v_gene: TRBV11-1
j_gene: TRBJ1-3
abundance: NA
len: 14
d_gene: NA
CDR3nt: TGTGCCAGCAGCCTTCGACAGTCTGGAAACACCATATATTTT
CDR3aa: CASSLRQSGNTIYF

v_gene: TRBV30
j_gene: TRBJ2-7
abundance: NA
len: 12
d_gene: NA
CDR3nt: TGTGCCTGGAGGGACTGGGCCTACGAGCAGTACTTC
CDR3aa: CAWRDWAYEQYF

v_gene: TRBV30
j_gene: TRBJ1-3
abundance: NA
len: 15
d_gene: NA
CDR3nt: TGTGCCTGGAGTGTTACAGGGCGGTATGGAAACACCATATATTTT
CDR3aa: CAWSVTGRYGNTIYF

v_gene: TRBV25-1
j_gene: TRBJ2-1
abundance: NA
len: 12
d_gene: NA
CDR3nt: TGTGCCAGCAGTGACGACTGGAATGAGCAGTTCTTC
CDR3aa: CASSDDWNEQFF

v_gene: TRBV11-3
j_gene: TRBJ2-1
abundance: NA
len: 12
d_gene: NA
CDR3nt: TGTGCCAGCAGCTTCTCCGGGGGACGTCAGTTCTTC
CDR3aa: CASSFSGGRQFF

v_gene: TRBV6-2/TRBV6-3
j_gene: TRBJ1-3
abundance: once
len: 13
d_gene: NA
CDR3nt: TGTGCCAGCAGTGTATCCTCTGGAAACACCATATATTTT
CDR3aa: CASSVSSGNTIYF

v_gene: TRBV6-5
j_gene: TRBJ1-3
abundance: NA
len: 14
d_gene: NA
CDR3nt: TGTGCCAGCAGTTACGGACAGAGAAGTGACACCATATATTTT
CDR3aa: CASSYGQRSDTIYF

v_gene: TRBV29-1
j_gene: TRBJ2-2
abundance: NA
len: 13
d_gene: NA
CDR3nt: TGCAGCGTTGAACTAGACCCTAGCGGGGAGCTGTTTTTT
CDR3aa: CSVELDPSGELFF

v_gene: TRBV12-5
j_gene: TRBJ1-1
abundance: NA
len: 13
d_gene: NA
CDR3nt: TGTGCTAGTGGTTTGGGGGGGGGCACTGAAGCTTTCTTT
CDR3aa: CASGLGGGTEAFF

v_gene: TRBV19
j_gene: TRBJ1-1
abundance: NA
len: 13
d_gene: NA
CDR3nt: TGTGCCAGTAGTAGAAGACCGGGTACTGAAGCTTTCTTT
CDR3aa: CASSRRPGTEAFF

v_gene: TRBV7-8
j_gene: TRBJ1-5
abundance: NA
len: 16
d_gene: NA
CDR3nt: TGTGCCAGCAGCTTAGGTCAGGGTCGGAGCAATCAGCCCCAGCATTTT
CDR3aa: CASSLGQGRSNQPQHF

v_gene: TRBV7-2
j_gene: TRBJ2-5
abundance: NA
len: 18
d_gene: TRBD2
CDR3nt: TGTGCCAGCAGCTTAAACCTAAGGGCTAGCGGGAGAAGAGAGACCCAGTACTTC
CDR3aa: CASSLNLRASGRRETQYF

v_gene: TRBV7-2
j_gene: TRBJ2-5
abundance: NA
len: 17
d_gene: NA
CDR3nt: TGTGCCAGCAGCCCTAGCCCGATCCCAGGGGGGTACGAGACCCAGTACTTC
CDR3aa: CASSPSPIPGGYETQYF

v_gene: TRBV28
j_gene: TRBJ1-6
abundance: NA
len: 15
d_gene: NA
CDR3nt: TGTGCCAGCAGTTTTTTGGGAGCGCTTAATTCACCCCTCCACTTT
CDR3aa: CASSFLGALNSPLHF

v_gene: TRBV5-1
j_gene: TRBJ1-5
abundance: NA
len: 15
d_gene: NA
CDR3nt: TGCGCCAGCAGCTTTGAAGGGGGTGGCAATCAGCCCCAGCATTTT
CDR3aa: CASSFEGGGNQPQHF

v_gene: TRBV18
j_gene: TRBJ2-1
abundance: NA
len: 16
d_gene: TRBD2
CDR3nt: TGTGCCAGCTCAAGTGGGAATAGCGGGAGTAGAGATGAGCAGTTCTTC
CDR3aa: CASSSGNSGSRDEQFF

v_gene: TRBV4-1
j_gene: TRBJ2-3
abundance: once
len: 16
d_gene: TRBD2
CDR3nt: TGCGCCAGCAGCCAATTACTAGCGGGGAGCACAGATACGCAGTATTTT
CDR3aa: CASSQLLAGSTDTQYF

v_gene: TRBV9
j_gene: TRBJ2-5
abundance: NA
len: 15
d_gene: NA
CDR3nt: TGTGCCAGCAGTAAGACAGCCCTCCGACCAGAGACCCAGTACTTC
CDR3aa: CASSKTALRPETQYF

v_gene: TRBV6-6
j_gene: TRBJ1-3
abundance: once
len: 15
d_gene: TRBD1
CDR3nt: TGTGCCAGCGGGACAGGGGGCCTTGCTGGAAACACCATATATTTT
CDR3aa: CASGTGGLAGNTIYF

v_gene: TRBV11-2
j_gene: TRBJ2-7
abundance: NA
len: 14
d_gene: NA
CDR3nt: TGTGCCAGCAGCTTAGTGGCAGTGAACTACGAGCAGTACTTC
CDR3aa: CASSLVAVNYEQYF

v_gene: TRBV7-2
j_gene: TRBJ1-5
abundance: NA
len: 19
d_gene: TRBD1
CDR3nt: TGTGCCAGCAGCTTAGGCCCCTCAACAGGGGCGTATAGCAATCAGCCCCAGCATTTT
CDR3aa: CASSLGPSTGAYSNQPQHF

v_gene: TRBV9
j_gene: TRBJ2-3
abundance: NA
len: 17
d_gene: TRBD2
CDR3nt: TGTGCCAGCAGCGTATTCGCGAGCGGGATCAACACAGATACGCAGTATTTT
CDR3aa: CASSVFASGINTDTQYF

v_gene: TRBV4-2
j_gene: TRBJ2-2
abundance: NA
len: 16
d_gene: TRBD2
CDR3nt: TGTGCCAGCAGCCAAGAAGAGGGAGGGCCTGCCGGGGAGCTGTTTTTT
CDR3aa: CASSQEEGGPAGELFF

v_gene: TRBV10-1
j_gene: TRBJ2-1
abundance: NA
len: 14
d_gene: NA
CDR3nt: TGCGCCAGCAGTGATCTAAGCTCCTACAATGAGCAGTTCTTC
CDR3aa: CASSDLSSYNEQFF

v_gene: TRBV29-1
j_gene: TRBJ1-1
abundance: NA
len: 14
d_gene: TRBD1
CDR3nt: TGCAGCGTTGGTAGACAGGGGTTTTTCACTGAAGCTTTCTTT
CDR3aa: CSVGRQGFFTEAFF

v_gene: TRBV11-2
j_gene: TRBJ2-7
abundance: few
len: 15
d_gene: NA
CDR3nt: TGTGCCAGCAGACCACCCGGGTCCTTCCCCCTCGAGCAGTACTTC
CDR3aa: CASRPPGSFPLEQYF

v_gene: TRBV29-1
j_gene: TRBJ2-2
abundance: NA
len: 15
d_gene: TRBD2
CDR3nt: TGCAGCGTTCGACTAGCGGGAGAGAACACCGGGGAGCTGTTTTTT
CDR3aa: CSVRLAGENTGELFF

v_gene: TRBV7-2
j_gene: TRBJ2-7
abundance: NA
len: 17
d_gene: TRBD2
CDR3nt: TGTGCCAGCAGCTTAGTGGGGGGACTAGCGGGAGCCTACGAGCAGTACTTC
CDR3aa: CASSLVGGLAGAYEQYF

v_gene: TRBV19
j_gene: TRBJ1-1
abundance: NA
len: 14
d_gene: TRBD1
CDR3nt: TGTGCCAGTAGTGTCCAGGGGGTTTTGACTGAAGCTTTCTTT
CDR3aa: CASSVQGVLTEAFF

v_gene: TRBV7-9
j_gene: TRBJ2-2
abundance: once
len: 13
d_gene: NA
CDR3nt: TGTGCCAGCAGCTTAGGATCGAGCGGGGAGCTGTTTTTT
CDR3aa: CASSLGSSGELFF

v_gene: TRBV18
j_gene: TRBJ2-1
abundance: NA
len: 14
d_gene: NA
CDR3nt: TGTGCCAGCTCACCACGGCAGGGTCTGGATGAGCAGTTCTTC
CDR3aa: CASSPRQGLDEQFF

v_gene: TRBV29-1
j_gene: TRBJ1-2
abundance: once
len: 16
d_gene: NA
CDR3nt: TGCAGCGTGAGCCGGGAGGGCAGGGATATTAACTATGGCTACACCTTC
CDR3aa: CSVSREGRDINYGYTF

v_gene: TRBV7-9
j_gene: TRBJ2-3
abundance: NA
len: 16
d_gene: TRBD1
CDR3nt: TGTGCCAGCAGCCGCAGAACGACAGGGGGCATGGATACGCAGTATTTT
CDR3aa: CASSRRTTGGMDTQYF

v_gene: TRBV28
j_gene: TRBJ2-7
abundance: NA
len: 13
d_gene: TRBD2
CDR3nt: TGTGCCAGCAGTCCGGGGGGGATCTACGAGCAGTACTTC
CDR3aa: CASSPGGIYEQYF

v_gene: TRBV24-1
j_gene: TRBJ2-3
abundance: once
len: 15
d_gene: NA
CDR3nt: TGTGCCACCAGTGATTTGAAGACAGTCAAAGATACGCAGTATTTT
CDR3aa: CATSDLKTVKDTQYF

v_gene: TRBV3-1/TRBV3-2
j_gene: TRBJ1-1
abundance: NA
len: 13
d_gene: NA
CDR3nt: TGTGCCAGCAGCCAGGGCGTGAACACTGAAGCTTTCTTT
CDR3aa: CASSQGVNTEAFF

v_gene: TRBV9
j_gene: TRBJ1-2
abundance: NA
len: 15
d_gene: TRBD1
CDR3nt: TGTGCCAGCAGCCCGCCGGGACAGGGTTACTATGGCTACACCTTC
CDR3aa: CASSPPGQGYYGYTF

v_gene: TRBV6-5
j_gene: TRBJ1-1
abundance: NA
len: 14
d_gene: TRBD1
CDR3nt: TGTGCCAGCAGCAGGACAGGGCCGTCGTGGAAAGCTTTCTTT
CDR3aa: CASSRTGPSWKAFF

v_gene: TRBV2
j_gene: TRBJ1-5
abundance: NA
len: 13
d_gene: NA
CDR3nt: TGTGCCAGCACGAGAGAAAACAATCAGCCCCAGCATTTT
CDR3aa: CASTRENNQPQHF